The 16 T cell receptor beta chains below come from one sample, sequenced in a study of blood T cell repertoires in COVID-19. Libraries were prepared by immunoSEQ multiplex PCR; TCRdb keeps only in-frame clonotypes and omits some of them. This table has more than 110,000 clones, around 89% appearing once. Material: peripheral blood. The source of these receptors is a man aged 55 to 70 with active or convalescent COVID-19.

CDR3 amino acids: CATGLVGAGQPQHF. The CDR3 nucleotides read TGTGCCACCGGGTTGGTGGGCGCGGGGCAGCCCCAGCATTTT. The V and J genes are TRBV27 and TRBJ1-5; no clear D. The CDR3 is made up of 14 amino acids. Germline CDR1 and CDR2: MNHEY and SMNVEV (reference sequence). Trimming removed 10 bases at V and 7 bases at J, with 20 bases between.

V and J are TRBV3-1 (or the pseudogene TRBV3-2) and TRBJ1-5; D is uncertain. This CDR3 has 15 amino acids. Between the trimmed V and J ends, which lost 1 base and 2 bases, there was a span of 9 bases. Germline lookup yields CDR1 LGHDT and CDR2 YNNKEL (reference sequence). The CDR3 bases are TGTGCCAGCAGCCAAGGTCGCCGGGGCAATCAGCCCCAGCATTTT. Translated, it gives CASSQGRRGNQPQHF.

This clone was seen once. The genes are TRBV9 and TRBJ2-3, with TRBD2 identical over 10 bases. J was trimmed by 5 bases and V by 0 bases; bases with no gene match: 0. Germline loops: CDR1 SGDLS, CDR2 YYNGEE. This CDR3 comprises 14 residues. The DNA for the CDR3 is TGTGCCAGCAGCGTAGTAGCGGGGGGAGATACGCAGTATTTT. It is translated as CASSVVAGGDTQYF.

The chain is built from TRBV9 and TRBJ2-2; no firm D call. The germline V gene has CDR1 SGDLS and CDR2 YYNGEE. V lost 0 bases and J lost 5, with 8 bases in between. This CDR3 is built from 14 residues. The CDR3 protein is CASSVVSSTGELFF. CDR3 nucleotides: TGTGCCAGCAGCGTAGTTTCGTCGACCGGGGAGCTGTTTTTT.

The chain carries TRBV5-1 and TRBJ2-7; D ambiguous. The CDR3 spans 13 residues. The germline V and J ends were trimmed by 0 bases and 6 bases, with 10 bases remaining between them. Per the germline V gene, CDR1 is SGHRS and CDR2 is YFSETQ. In DNA form, the CDR3 reads TGCGCCAGCAGCTTGGCCCATACAGCCGAGCAGTACTTC. This sequence encodes CASSLAHTAEQYF.

The chain couples TRBV5-1 to TRBJ1-5, with D tentatively TRBD1 (6 bases). Per the germline V gene, CDR1 is SGHRS and CDR2 is YFSETQ. The CDR3 is made up of 15 amino acids. Trimming removed 4 bases from V and 1 base from J, with 12 bases in between. The CDR3 DNA follows: TGCGCCAGCAGCGTGGACGGACAGAGCAATCAGCCCCAGCATTTT. Protein: CASSVDGQSNQPQHF. Drawing the rest from reference TRBV5-1 and TRBJ1-5, the complete variable domain is KAGVTQTPRYLIKTRGQQVTLSCSPISGHRSVSWYQQTPGQGLQFLFEYFSETQRNKGNFPGRFSGRQFSNSRSEMNVSTLELGDSALYLCASSVDGQSNQPQHFGDGTRLSIL.

The chain uses TRBV6-6 and TRBJ1-4; TRBD1 is a possible D gene (5 bases). With 2 bases removed from V and 4 bases from J, the gap between germline ends came to 11 bases. The CDR3 totals 15 residues. The germline gives CDR1 MNHNY, CDR2 SVGAGI (reference sequence). This CDR3 reads CASSYAGTINEKLFF. CDR3 in DNA: TGTGCCAGCAGTTACGCGGGGACTATTAATGAAAAACTGTTTTTT.

V usage is TRBV27 and J usage is TRBJ1-2; tentative D call: TRBD1 (5 bases). With 2 bases removed from V and 6 bases from J, the gap between germline ends came to 13 bases. There are 14 residues in the CDR3. CDR1 and CDR2 from the germline V gene are MNHEY and SMNVEV (reference sequence). The DNA of the CDR3 is TGTGCCAGCAGTTTACAGGGCAGCGCGGATGGCTACACCTTC. Protein: CASSLQGSADGYTF.

Only a few counts were recorded for this clone. The chain employs TRBV3-1 (or the pseudogene TRBV3-2) and TRBJ2-7, with D perhaps matching TRBD2 (5 bases). The V gene lost 5 bases and the J gene lost 6 bases, with 14 bases spanning the gap. Germline assignment: CDR1 LGHDT and CDR2 YNNKEL (reference sequence). The CDR3 totals 13 residues. CDR3 in amino acids: CASSSTRLGEQYF. CDR3 DNA: TGTGCCAGCAGCAGCACTAGGTTGGGCGAGCAGTACTTC.

The rearrangement joins TRBV28 to TRBJ1-2; 7 bases fit TRBD1. The CDR3 has 14 residues. The germline V gene has CDR1 MDHEN and CDR2 SYDVKM. Trimming cost V 6 bases and J 6 bases; bases outside gene matches: 10. This CDR3 reads CASRTGTGINGYTF. The CDR3 coding sequence is TGTGCCAGCAGGACAGGGACTGGTATTAATGGCTACACCTTC.

The chain is built from TRBV7-2 and TRBJ2-5; a possible D gene is TRBD1 (10 bases). Trimming removed 5 bases from V and 5 bases from J, with 27 bases in between. The CDR3 has 18 amino acids. Germline V gene data show CDR1 as SGHTA and CDR2 as FQGNSA. The CDR3 coding sequence is TGTGCCAGCAGCCACGCGGGACAGGGGAGCGGGAGGCGGGAGACCCAGTACTTC. Encoded protein: CASSHAGQGSGRRETQYF.

The chain has TRBV12-3 or TRBV12-4 and TRBJ2-3; D might be TRBD2 (5 bases). The CDR3 spans 11 residues. Trimming shortened V by 6 bases and J by 11 bases, and 12 bases separated the two germline ends. The CDR3 DNA is TGTGCCAGCAGCGAACTCGGGAAGCAGTATTTT. As protein: CASSELGKQYF.

CDR3 sequence reads: CASSAMAGEQGRETQYF. DNA for the CDR3: TGTGCCAGCAGCGCGATGGCGGGGGAACAAGGTAGAGAGACCCAGTACTTC. V usage is TRBV5-8 and J usage is TRBJ2-5; TRBD2 matches 7 bases. V trimming: 4 bases; J trimming: 4 bases; junction bases outside the gene matches: 16. The germline CDR1 and CDR2 sequences are SGHTS and YDEGEE. The CDR3 sequence is 17 residues long.

This chain links TRBV7-9 with TRBJ2-7, with 8 bases identical to TRBD2. Trimming removed 1 base from V and 1 base from J; junction bases left unmatched: 0. The CDR3 is 14 amino acids. Per germline, CDR1 SEHNR and CDR2 FQNEAQ (reference sequence). CDR3 region: CASSLERESYEQYF. As DNA, the CDR3 is TGTGCCAGCAGCTTAGAGCGGGAGTCCTACGAGCAGTACTTC.

This clone was recorded once. The rearrangement joins TRBV6-2 or TRBV6-3 to TRBJ1-5; possibly TRBD1 for D (6 bases). The CDR3 is 15 residues long. Germline CDR1 and CDR2: MNHEY and SVGEGT. V lost 5 bases and J lost 5, with 16 bases in between. The CDR3 nucleotides read TGTGCCAGCAGTCGCGCTCGGGGGGCCTATCAGCCCCAGCATTTT. Amino acids: CASSRARGAYQPQHF.

This clone is a singleton in its sample. The chain uses TRBV2 and TRBJ2-2; 8 bases map to TRBD1. The junction had 7 bases not matched to a gene; V was cut back by 7 bases and J by 6 bases. CDR1 is SNHLY and CDR2 is FYNNEI in the germline V gene. The CDR3 has 14 amino acids. In DNA form, the CDR3 reads TGTGCCAGCATTCGACAGGGGAAGTCCGGGGAGCTGTTTTTT. This gives the protein CASIRQGKSGELFF.